The 29 T cell receptor beta chains below all came from one sample that was sequenced in a study of blood T cell repertoires in COVID-19. Sequencing was performed with immunoSEQ multiplex PCR; in TCRdb, only in-frame clones are kept and a portion is missing. The sample holds 95,000 to 150,000 clones; 85% are singletons and the top ten take about a tenth. The sample taken for sequencing was peripheral blood. These receptors came from a man older than 75 with acute or convalescent COVID-19.

The count of this clone is one. This same CDR3 is encoded by further DNA sequences in the sample. The J gene is TRBJ2-7, the V gene TRBV27; 8 nucleotides line up with TRBD2. With V trimmed by 4 bases and J by 3 bases, 2 bases remained unmatched. The CDR3 extends over 13 amino acids. Germline CDR1 is MNHEY and CDR2 is SMNVEV (reference sequence). CDR3 region: CASSSGTSYEQYF. As DNA, the CDR3 is TGTGCCAGCAGTTCAGGGACTAGCTACGAGCAGTACTTC.

This clone was seen a single time. The same CDR3 can be traced to other DNA sequences in this sample. The chain employs TRBV5-1 and TRBJ1-1, with D hard to call. V dropped 2 bases and J dropped 2 bases, with 10 bases sitting between them. Germline assignment: CDR1 SGHRS and CDR2 YFSETQ. CDR3 size: 14 residues. CDR3 loop: CASSLGGLNTEAFF. The CDR3 DNA is TGCGCCAGCAGCTTAGGAGGTCTCAACACTGAAGCTTTCTTT.

The rearrangement links TRBV2 to TRBJ1-5; 7 nucleotides match TRBD1. Trimming cost V 8 bases and J 2 bases; bases outside gene matches: 9. Germline V gene lookup returns CDR1 SNHLY and CDR2 FYNNEI. The CDR3 consists of 15 residues. CDR3 region: CASSDRSLGNQPQHF. In nucleotides, the CDR3 is TGTGCCAGCTCGGACAGGAGCTTGGGCAATCAGCCCCAGCATTTT.

V and J are TRBV28 and TRBJ1-2, with 7 positions matching TRBD1. Unmatched junction bases numbered 10, after V lost 7 bases and J lost 5 bases. Germline V gene lookup returns CDR1 MDHEN and CDR2 SYDVKM. This CDR3 has 14 residues. Written as DNA, the CDR3 is TGTGCCAGCAAGGATCCGGGACAGCTATATGGCTACACCTTC. Protein sequence: CASKDPGQLYGYTF.

V usage is TRBV4-1 and J usage is TRBJ1-1; a possible D gene is TRBD1 (6 bases). The CDR3 consists of 13 residues. V shed 4 bases and J shed 4 bases, with 10 bases lying between them. Germline values: CDR1 MGHRA, CDR2 YSYEKL. The CDR3 here is CASSLQGSTEAFF. The CDR3 DNA follows: TGCGCCAGCAGCCTCCAGGGGAGCACTGAAGCTTTCTTT.

V and J are TRBV11-2 and TRBJ2-5; 14 bases align to TRBD2. The CDR3 totals 15 residues. CDR1 is SGHAT, CDR2 FQNNGV, per germline. J lost 2 bases, V lost 11 bases, and 7 bases had no gene match. DNA for the CDR3: TGTGCCTCCTTCGGACTAGCGGGAGGTCAAGAGACCCAGTACTTC. Protein product: CASFGLAGGQETQYF.

The chain couples TRBV5-4 to TRBJ2-1; D is unresolved. The V and J ends lost 1 base and 4 bases respectively, with 9 bases between them. Germline loops: CDR1 SGHNT, CDR2 YYREEE (reference sequence). The CDR3 is made up of 14 amino acids. DNA of the CDR3: TGTGCCAGCAGCTTGCGGGTGGAGTACAATGAGCAGTTCTTC. Encoded protein: CASSLRVEYNEQFF.

V usage is TRBV29-1 and J usage is TRBJ2-7, with a weak D call TRBD2 (6 bases). Germline V gives CDR1 SQVTM, CDR2 ANQGSEA. V lost 4 bases to trimming and J lost 3 bases, with 13 bases between them. The CDR3 length is 13 residues. The CDR3 DNA is TGCAGCGTTGTATTAGGAGGGGTCTACGAGCAGTACTTC. Translated: CSVVLGGVYEQYF.

J is TRBJ2-7 and V is TRBV10-3; TRBD1 aligns across 7 bases. V lost 2 bases to trimming and J lost 7 bases; unmatched junction nucleotides: 8. The CDR3 sequence is 14 residues long. CDR1 and CDR2 from the germline V gene are ENHRY and SYGVKD. CDR3 residues: CAISEPGQTSEQYF. CDR3 sequence (DNA): TGTGCCATCAGTGAGCCGGGACAGACTTCTGAGCAGTACTTC.

The chain links TRBV12-3 or TRBV12-4 to TRBJ2-5, with D unresolved. This CDR3 contains 13 residues. V was shortened by 0 bases and J by 2 bases, with 4 bases between the two germline ends. The CDR3 loop is CASSLAEQETQYF. CDR3 nucleotide sequence: TGTGCCAGCAGTTTAGCAGAGCAAGAGACCCAGTACTTC.

The chain carries TRBV10-3 and TRBJ2-2; 8 bases match TRBD1. The CDR3 has 16 residues. V was clipped by 2 bases and J by 3 bases; unmatched bases: 5. CDR1 and CDR2 (germline): ENHRY, SYGVKD. The chain's CDR3 is CAISETGQGDTGELFF. The DNA of the CDR3 is TGTGCCATCAGTGAGACTGGACAGGGTGACACCGGGGAGCTGTTTTTT.

The genes are TRBV23-1 and TRBJ2-6; 9 bases agree with TRBD1. TRBV23-1 is reported as an ORF; its role is uncertain. V was clipped by 4 bases and J by 1 base; unmatched bases: 11. The CDR3 runs to 19 residues. The CDR3 is CASSRTPGQGISGANVLTF. In nucleotides, the CDR3 is TGCGCCAGCAGTCGAACACCGGGACAGGGCATTTCTGGGGCCAACGTCCTGACTTTC.

The chain recombines TRBV2 with TRBJ1-2, with 10 positions matching TRBD1. The ends lost 6 bases at V and 2 bases at J; junction bases unmatched: 3. In germline, CDR1 is SNHLY, CDR2 FYNNEI. This CDR3 is built from 14 residues. The CDR3 is CASSRGQGNYGYTF. The CDR3 DNA follows: TGTGCCAGCAGCCGGGGACAGGGGAACTATGGCTACACCTTC.

This clone was seen only once. V and J are TRBV7-2 and TRBJ1-2, with D possibly matching TRBD1 (6 bases). V was shortened by 4 bases and J by 8 bases, with 14 bases between the two germline ends. Looked up from germline, CDR1 is SGHTA and CDR2 is FQGNSA. The CDR3 consists of 13 residues. The CDR3 nucleotides are TGTGCCAGCAGCTCTTCGACAGGACGAGGCTACACCTTC. Protein sequence: CASSSSTGRGYTF.

This clone was seen more than once but under ten times. The chain couples TRBV27 to TRBJ1-2; TRBD1 agrees at 9 bases. CDR3 length equals 14 residues. V dropped 5 bases and J dropped 4; count of bases not matched to a gene: 5. Germline lookup yields CDR1 MNHEY and CDR2 SMNVEV (reference sequence). The CDR3 nucleotides read TGTGCCAGCAGTGAAAGGACAGGGGCCTATGGCTACACCTTC. This codes for CASSERTGAYGYTF.

This clone was recorded a few times. The CDR3 region is CASSLGDRSSYEQYF. CDR3 sequence (DNA): TGTGCCAGCAGCTTAGGGGACAGGAGCTCCTACGAGCAGTACTTC. V is TRBV7-9 and J is TRBJ2-7; 8 bases line up with TRBD1. The CDR3 covers 15 residues. CDR1 is SEHNR, CDR2 FQNEAQ, per germline (reference sequence). Trimming at V came to 1 base and at J to 0 bases, leaving 2 bases not matched to a gene.

The chain has TRBV4-1 and TRBJ1-2; D unclear. Trimming pared 3 bases from V and 2 bases from J, leaving 4 bases between. The germline V gene has CDR1 MGHRA and CDR2 YSYEKL. This CDR3 contains 12 residues. The CDR3 region is CASSQGNYGYTF. The CDR3 DNA reads TGCGCCAGCAGCCAGGGCAACTATGGCTACACCTTC.

The chain has TRBV9 and TRBJ1-4; D is possibly TRBD1 (6 bases). CDR1 is SGDLS and CDR2 is YYNGEE in the germline V gene. Trimming cost V 3 bases and J 5 bases, with 14 bases left between them. The CDR3 totals 15 residues. The CDR3 bases are TGTGCCAGCAGCGCATCCGGGACAAAAAATGAAAAACTGTTTTTT. Encoded protein: CASSASGTKNEKLFF.

The chain recombines TRBV5-6 with TRBJ1-6, with TRBD1 identical over 7 bases. CDR3 length equals 16 residues. Trimming cost V 0 bases and J 9 bases; bases outside gene matches: 9. Looked up from germline, CDR1 is SGHDT and CDR2 is YYEEEE. The CDR3 sequence is CASSLAPTGVGSPLHF. CDR3 bases: TGTGCCAGCAGCTTGGCCCCTACAGGGGTAGGTTCACCCCTCCACTTT.

This chain connects TRBV30 to TRBJ2-2; 9 nucleotides align to TRBD1. The CDR3 is made up of 14 amino acids. From germline, CDR1 is GTSNPN and CDR2 SVGIG (reference sequence). Unmatched junction bases numbered 6, after V lost 4 bases and J lost 6 bases. This chain's CDR3 is CAWIPQGAAGELFF. CDR3 nucleotides: TGTGCCTGGATCCCACAGGGGGCTGCCGGGGAGCTGTTTTTT.

A few counts support this clone. This sequence joins TRBV7-2 and TRBJ2-5; 7 bases map to TRBD2. J was trimmed by 5 bases and V by 1 base; bases with no gene match: 13. CDR1 is SGHTA and CDR2 is FQGNSA in the germline V gene. This CDR3 spans 17 amino acids. The CDR3 DNA reads TGTGCCAGCAGCTTAGGTCTTGGGGGGACTAAACTCGAGACCCAGTACTTC. As protein: CASSLGLGGTKLETQYF.

The V and J genes are TRBV27 and TRBJ1-5; TRBD1 is a possible D gene (6 bases). CDR1 and CDR2 (germline): MNHEY, SMNVEV (reference sequence). The CDR3 spans 15 residues. Trimming took 6 bases from V and 7 from J, leaving 19 bases between them. The CDR3 DNA reads TGTGCCAGCAGCCTCGACAGGTTTCAGCGGCAGCCCCAGCATTTT. It encodes CASSLDRFQRQPQHF.

The rearrangement uses TRBV9 and TRBJ1-5, with 8 bases fitting TRBD1. The CDR3 covers 15 residues. In germline, CDR1 is SGDLS, CDR2 YYNGEE. With 4 bases clipped from V and 4 bases from J, the junction kept 7 bases outside the gene matches. CDR3 nucleotide sequence: TGTGCCAGCAGCAGTACAGGGGGAACAAATCAGCCCCAGCATTTT. Translated: CASSSTGGTNQPQHF.

The chain joins TRBV3-1 (or the pseudogene TRBV3-2) to TRBJ2-5; unclear D gene. Trimming removed 6 bases at V and 3 bases at J, with 5 bases between. The CDR3 sequence is 11 residues long. Germline V lookup: CDR1 LGHDT, CDR2 YNNKEL (reference sequence). For the CDR3, the DNA is TGTGCCAGCAGGCTAAAAGAGACCCAGTACTTC. It specifies CASRLKETQYF.

This chain connects TRBV4-3 to TRBJ1-6; possibly TRBD1 for D (6 bases). Per the germline V gene, CDR1 is LGHNA and CDR2 is YSLEER. V gave up 1 base and J gave up 7 bases, with 11 bases separating them. The CDR3 length is 15 residues. CDR3 DNA: TGCGCCAGCAGCCAAGTGACAGGAGGAAATTCACCCCTCCACTTT. Translating it yields CASSQVTGGNSPLHF.

This chain links TRBV12-3 or TRBV12-4 with TRBJ1-2; possibly TRBD1 for D (6 bases). Trimming took 7 bases from V and 3 from J, leaving 9 bases between them. The CDR3 covers 12 residues. The CDR3: CASTSGDYGYTF. The CDR3 region has the DNA TGTGCCAGCACCTCAGGGGACTATGGCTACACCTTC.

The chain joins TRBV5-1 to TRBJ2-7, with 9 positions matching TRBD2. The CDR3 spans 15 residues. In germline, CDR1 is SGHRS, CDR2 YFSETQ. Losses at the gene ends were 5 bases for V and 3 bases for J; bases not matched to a gene: 9. The CDR3: CASSSSGKLGYEQYF. The CDR3 region has the DNA TGCGCCAGCAGTTCTAGCGGGAAATTAGGCTACGAGCAGTACTTC. Full variable domain (missing parts from reference TRBV5-1 and TRBJ2-7): KAGVTQTPRYLIKTRGQQVTLSCSPISGHRSVSWYQQTPGQGLQFLFEYFSETQRNKGNFPGRFSGRQFSNSRSEMNVSTLELGDSALYLCASSSSGKLGYEQYFGPGTRLTVT.

The chain couples TRBV29-1 to TRBJ2-1; tentatively, D is TRBD2 (7 bases). From germline, CDR1 is SQVTM and CDR2 ANQGSEA. CDR3 length: 13 amino acids. Trimming took 5 bases from V and 10 from J, leaving 18 bases between them. CDR3 in DNA: TGCAGCGTTTTGGCGGGGGCCGTCAAGGAGCAGTTCTTC. It codes for CSVLAGAVKEQFF.

This chain uses TRBV7-3 with TRBJ2-7, with 12 positions matching TRBD1. CDR1 and CDR2 (germline): SGHTA, FQGTGA. Losses at the gene ends were 5 bases for V and 6 bases for J; bases not matched to a gene: 8. The CDR3 has 15 amino acids. CDR3 sequence: CASSPRDRGRSEQYF. As DNA, the CDR3 is TGTGCCAGCAGCCCCCGGGACAGGGGGCGCTCCGAGCAGTACTTC.